This record looks at one TCR beta chain sequence and its context. Here immunoSEQ multiplex PCR was the method, and the copy in TCRdb shows in-frame clones only, minus some. The profile shows about 110,000 clones, roughly nine tenths of them singletons. This sample is drawn from a study of T cell changes during pregnancy in multiple sclerosis. This CDR3 comprises 16 residues. Germline V lookup: CDR1 PRHDT, CDR2 FYEKMQ (reference sequence). Trimming removed 6 bases from V and 6 bases from J; junction bases left unmatched: 11. J is TRBJ2-3 and V is TRBV13; 11 nucleotides match TRBD2. The TCR sequence derives from a female donor with multiple sclerosis, enrolled in a pregnancy study. The source material was peripheral blood, sampled after pregnancy. CDR3 protein: CASSGFLAGGSDTQYF. In DNA, the CDR3 is TGTGCCAGCAGTGGTTTCCTAGCGGGGGGATCGGATACGCAGTATTTT.